This T cell receptor (beta chain) was documented in a study of shared clonotypes between healthy human individuals. The CDR3 contains 14 residues. Germline loops: CDR1 SGHTA, CDR2 FQGTGA. Trimming took 2 bases from V and 5 from J, leaving 10 bases between them. This table comes from immunoSEQ multiplex PCR, and its TCRdb copy is limited to in-frame clones, with some not included. Of roughly 2.5 million clones in the sample, around 90% were seen once. The clonotype originates from a man aged 18 to 29 in good health. Input material: naive CD4+ T cells sorted from blood. The subset is: CD45RA+ positively selected. V and J are TRBV7-3 and TRBJ2-1, with D hard to call. The CDR3 spells CASSLGYTDNEQFF. The CDR3 bases are TGTGCCAGCAGCTTAGGGTACACCGACAATGAGCAGTTCTTC.